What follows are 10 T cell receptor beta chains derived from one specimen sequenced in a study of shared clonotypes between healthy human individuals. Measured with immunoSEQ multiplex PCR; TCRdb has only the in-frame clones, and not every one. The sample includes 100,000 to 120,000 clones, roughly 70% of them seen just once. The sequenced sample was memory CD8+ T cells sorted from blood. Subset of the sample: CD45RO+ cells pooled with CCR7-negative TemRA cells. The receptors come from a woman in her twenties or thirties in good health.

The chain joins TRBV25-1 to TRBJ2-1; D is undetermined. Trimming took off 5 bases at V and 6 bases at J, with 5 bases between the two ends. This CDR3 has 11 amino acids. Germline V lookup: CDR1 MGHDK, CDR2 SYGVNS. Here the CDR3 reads CASSWGNEQFF. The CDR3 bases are TGTGCCAGCAGTTGGGGCAATGAGCAGTTCTTC.

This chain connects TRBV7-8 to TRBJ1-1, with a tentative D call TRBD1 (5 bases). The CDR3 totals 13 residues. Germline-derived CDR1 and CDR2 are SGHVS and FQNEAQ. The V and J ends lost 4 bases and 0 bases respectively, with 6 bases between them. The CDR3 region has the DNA TGTGCCAGCAGCTCAGGGCTGAACACTGAAGCTTTCTTT. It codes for CASSSGLNTEAFF.

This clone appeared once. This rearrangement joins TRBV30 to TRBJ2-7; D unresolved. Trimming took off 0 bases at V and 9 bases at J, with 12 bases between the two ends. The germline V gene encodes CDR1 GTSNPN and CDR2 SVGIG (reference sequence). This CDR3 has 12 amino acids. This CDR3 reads CAWSVPPLVQYF. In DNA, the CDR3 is TGTGCCTGGAGTGTACCCCCCCTAGTGCAGTACTTC.

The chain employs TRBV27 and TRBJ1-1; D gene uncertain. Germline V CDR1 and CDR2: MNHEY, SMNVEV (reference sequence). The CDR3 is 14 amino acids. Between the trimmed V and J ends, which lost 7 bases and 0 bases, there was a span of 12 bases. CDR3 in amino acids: CASKMGDLNTEAFF. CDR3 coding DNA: TGTGCCAGCAAAATGGGAGATTTGAACACTGAAGCTTTCTTT.

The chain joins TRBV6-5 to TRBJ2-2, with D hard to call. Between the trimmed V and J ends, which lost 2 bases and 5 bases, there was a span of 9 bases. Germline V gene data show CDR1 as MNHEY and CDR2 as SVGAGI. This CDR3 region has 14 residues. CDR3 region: CASSYVSETGELFF. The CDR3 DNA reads TGTGCCAGCAGTTACGTGAGTGAGACCGGGGAGCTGTTTTTT.

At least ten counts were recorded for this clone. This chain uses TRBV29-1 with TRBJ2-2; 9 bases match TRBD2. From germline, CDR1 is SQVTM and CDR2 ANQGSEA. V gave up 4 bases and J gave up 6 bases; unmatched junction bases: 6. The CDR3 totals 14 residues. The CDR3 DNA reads TGCAGCGTTGCCGCTAGCGGGGACGCCGGGGAGCTGTTTTTT. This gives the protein CSVAASGDAGELFF.

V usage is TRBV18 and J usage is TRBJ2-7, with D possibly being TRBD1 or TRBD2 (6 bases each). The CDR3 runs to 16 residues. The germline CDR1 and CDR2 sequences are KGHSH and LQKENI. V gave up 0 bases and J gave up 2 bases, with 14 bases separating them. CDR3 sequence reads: CASSPPWGALTYEQYF. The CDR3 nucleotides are TGTGCCAGCTCACCACCGTGGGGGGCCCTAACCTACGAGCAGTACTTC. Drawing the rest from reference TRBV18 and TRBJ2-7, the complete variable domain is NAGVMQNPRHLVRRRGQEARLRCSPMKGHSHVYWYRQLPEEGLKFMVYLQKENIIDESGMPKERFSAEFPKEGPSILRIQQVVRGDSAAYFCASSPPWGALTYEQYFGPGTRLTVT.

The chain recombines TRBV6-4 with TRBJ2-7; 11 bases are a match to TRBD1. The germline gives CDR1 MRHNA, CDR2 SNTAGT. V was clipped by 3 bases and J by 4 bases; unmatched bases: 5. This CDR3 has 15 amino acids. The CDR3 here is CASSEEGTGGYEQYF. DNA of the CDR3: TGTGCCAGCAGTGAAGAAGGGACAGGGGGGTACGAGCAGTACTTC.

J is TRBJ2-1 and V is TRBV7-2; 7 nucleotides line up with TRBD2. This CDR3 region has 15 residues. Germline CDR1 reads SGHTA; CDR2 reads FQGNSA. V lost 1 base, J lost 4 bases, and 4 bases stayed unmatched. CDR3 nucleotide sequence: TGTGCCAGCAGCTTAGACCTAGCGGCATACAATGAGCAGTTCTTC. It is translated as CASSLDLAAYNEQFF.

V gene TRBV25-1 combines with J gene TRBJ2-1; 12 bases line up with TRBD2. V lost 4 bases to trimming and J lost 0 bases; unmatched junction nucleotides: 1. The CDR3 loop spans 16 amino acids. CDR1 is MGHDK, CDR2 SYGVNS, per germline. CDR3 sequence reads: CASSGLAGDSYNEQFF. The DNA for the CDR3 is TGTGCCAGCAGTGGACTAGCGGGAGACTCCTACAATGAGCAGTTCTTC. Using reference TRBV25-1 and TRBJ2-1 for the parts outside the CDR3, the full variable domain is EADIYQTPRYLVIGTGKKITLECSQTMGHDKMYWYQQDPGMELHLIHYSYGVNSTEKGDLSSESTVSRIRTEHFPLTLESARPSHTSQYLCASSGLAGDSYNEQFFGPGTRLTVL.